This TCR beta chain emerged from a study of T-cell memory formation after mild COVID-19. Study-wide results and caveats: Within pre-infection memory, some responding clones were found, suggesting cross-reactive memory joined. Chiefly within CM and EM were the contracting CD4+ clones; CD8+ ones were within EMRA. Later expanders leaned CD4+, whereas clones that contracted between day 15 and 85 were balanced CD4/CD8.

TCR alpha and TCR beta cDNA libraries with sample barcodes and UMIs came from 5'RACE using constant-segment primers. Via MiXCR, TCRdb re-called the 5' RACE reads, giving one row per CDR3 protein. The data contain roughly 58,000 distinct CDR3 sequences, around a tenth of them singletons. From germline, CDR1 is SGHRS and CDR2 YFSETQ. Deletions cut 2 bases from V and 6 bases from J, with 11 bases between. This CDR3 has 13 residues. The table lists this clonotype with a few counts. Its antigen is as yet unknown. The receptor comes from a young man who had mild COVID-19 (a few samples of this study predate the infection). Cell type and time point are not known. Specimen: PBMCs or a T cell subset sorted from them (not recorded which). V is TRBV5-1 and J is TRBJ1-2; tentative D call: TRBD1 (6 bases). The CDR3 is CASSFAGADGYTF. CDR3 coding DNA: TGCGCCAGCAGCTTCGCAGGGGCCGATGGCTACACCTTC.